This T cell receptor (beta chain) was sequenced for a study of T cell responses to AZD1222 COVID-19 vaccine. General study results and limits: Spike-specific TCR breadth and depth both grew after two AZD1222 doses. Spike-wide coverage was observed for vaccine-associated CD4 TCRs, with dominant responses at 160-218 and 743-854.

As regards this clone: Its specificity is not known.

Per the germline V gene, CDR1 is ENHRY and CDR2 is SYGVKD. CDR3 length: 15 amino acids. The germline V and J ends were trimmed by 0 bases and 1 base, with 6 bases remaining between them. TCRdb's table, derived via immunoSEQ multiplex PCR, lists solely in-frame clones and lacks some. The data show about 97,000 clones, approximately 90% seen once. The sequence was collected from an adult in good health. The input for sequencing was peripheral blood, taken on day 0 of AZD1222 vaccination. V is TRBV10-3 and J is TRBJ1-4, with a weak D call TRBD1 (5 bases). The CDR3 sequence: CAISESGETNEKLFF. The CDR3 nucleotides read TGTGCCATCAGTGAGTCGGGGGAAACTAATGAAAAACTGTTTTTT.